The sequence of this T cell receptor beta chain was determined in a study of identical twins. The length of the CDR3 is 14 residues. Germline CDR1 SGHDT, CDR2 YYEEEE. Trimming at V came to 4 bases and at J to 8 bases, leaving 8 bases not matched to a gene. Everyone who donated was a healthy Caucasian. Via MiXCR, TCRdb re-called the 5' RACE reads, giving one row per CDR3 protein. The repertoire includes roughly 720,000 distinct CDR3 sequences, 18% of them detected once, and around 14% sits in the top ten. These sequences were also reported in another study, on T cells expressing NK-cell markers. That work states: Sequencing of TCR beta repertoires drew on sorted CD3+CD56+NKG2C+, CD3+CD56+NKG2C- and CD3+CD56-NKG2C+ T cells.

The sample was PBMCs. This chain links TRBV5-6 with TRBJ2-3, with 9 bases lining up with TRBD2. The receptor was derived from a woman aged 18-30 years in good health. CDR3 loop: CASSPGLAGLTQYF. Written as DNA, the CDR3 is TGTGCCAGCAGCCCCGGGCTAGCGGGACTTACGCAGTATTTT.